The 24 T cell receptor beta chains below come from one sample, sequenced in a study of blood T cell repertoires in COVID-19. Assay used: immunoSEQ multiplex PCR; TCRdb lists only in-frame clones, some missing. Of about 64,000 clones listed, 70% to 90% are singletons. The sample consisted of peripheral blood. Source of these receptors: a man aged 50 to 59 with active COVID-19.

The V gene is TRBV5-1, the J gene TRBJ2-2; 9 bases are shared with TRBD2. The CDR3 totals 15 residues. J was trimmed by 3 bases and V by 4 bases; bases with no gene match: 4. Germline-derived CDR1 and CDR2 are SGHRS and YFSETQ. Here the CDR3 DNA reads TGCGCCAGCAGCATATTAGCGGGGGACACCGGGGAGCTGTTTTTT. The encoded protein is CASSILAGDTGELFF.

CDR3 sequence (DNA): TGTGCCAGCAGCTCTCGGACAGGGGATGAAGCTTTCTTT. This sequence encodes CASSSRTGDEAFF. This chain links TRBV9 with TRBJ1-1; 9 bases match TRBD1. There are 13 residues in the CDR3. V lost 4 bases to trimming and J lost 7 bases; unmatched junction nucleotides: 5. Germline assignment: CDR1 SGDLS and CDR2 YYNGEE.

The CDR3: CASSFAGAAQETQYF. The CDR3 DNA reads TGTGCCAGCAGTTTTGCTGGGGCAGCTCAAGAGACCCAGTACTTC. The chain employs TRBV28 and TRBJ2-5, with D possibly TRBD1 on 5 matching bases. The CDR3 runs to 15 residues. Trimming cost V 3 bases and J 2 bases, with 13 bases left between them. Germline CDR1 and CDR2: MDHEN and SYDVKM.

The CDR3 nucleotides read TGTGCCAGCAGGAGCTCCTATAATTCACCCCTCCACTTT. This gives the protein CASRSSYNSPLHF. The V and J genes are TRBV5-5 and TRBJ1-6; no clear D. Trimming cost V 5 bases and J 0 bases, with 3 bases left between them. Per the germline V gene, CDR1 is SGHKS and CDR2 is YYEKEE (reference sequence). The CDR3 runs 13 residues.

The chain joins TRBV24-1 to TRBJ1-2; a weak D match, TRBD1 (6 bases). V was pared by 3 bases and J by 0 bases, with 10 bases between. This CDR3 spans 15 amino acids. Looked up from germline, CDR1 is KGHDR and CDR2 is SFDVKD. CDR3 nucleotide sequence: TGTGCCACCAGTGATCCACGGACAGCTAACTATGGCTACACCTTC. Protein: CATSDPRTANYGYTF.

Here the CDR3 reads CASSLGTSGAPTGELFF. The CDR3 region has the DNA TGTGCCAGCAGCCTGGGGACTAGCGGGGCCCCAACCGGGGAGCTGTTTTTT. V is TRBV5-4 and J is TRBJ2-2; 13 bases are a match to TRBD2. CDR3 length equals 17 residues. Germline loops: CDR1 SGHNT, CDR2 YYREEE (reference sequence). V lost 4 bases, J lost 5 bases, and 8 bases stayed unmatched.

This chain joins TRBV28 and TRBJ1-5; D uncertain. Trimming removed 7 bases at V and 4 bases at J, with 17 bases between. Germline V gene lookup returns CDR1 MDHEN and CDR2 SYDVKM. The CDR3 length is 15 residues. The CDR3 coding sequence is TGTGCCAGCAACCTCCCAGGCCCAGCAAATCAGCCCCAGCATTTT. Protein product: CASNLPGPANQPQHF.

V usage is TRBV7-8 and J usage is TRBJ1-4, with D uncertain. This CDR3 comprises 15 residues. CDR1 is SGHVS and CDR2 is FQNEAQ in the germline V gene. Between the trimmed V and J ends, which lost 1 base and 4 bases, there was a span of 10 bases. The chain's CDR3 is CASSLEAGINEKLFF. CDR3 coding DNA: TGTGCCAGCAGCTTAGAAGCGGGGATTAATGAAAAACTGTTTTTT.

CDR3 residues: CATDRPGQGRYSNQPQHF. The CDR3 DNA follows: TGTGCCACCGACCGCCCGGGACAGGGGCGCTATAGCAATCAGCCCCAGCATTTT. The rearrangement joins TRBV19 to TRBJ1-5; 10 bases align to TRBD1. V trimming: 10 bases; J trimming: 0 bases; junction bases outside the gene matches: 15. This CDR3 is built from 18 residues. Germline CDR1 LNHDA, CDR2 SQIVND (reference sequence).

The chain uses TRBV5-4 and TRBJ2-7; 10 bases align to TRBD2. Germline-derived CDR1 and CDR2 are SGHNT and YYREEE (reference sequence). V trimming: 3 bases; J trimming: 0 bases; junction bases outside the gene matches: 9. There are 17 residues in the CDR3. In DNA form, the CDR3 reads TGTGCCAGCAGCTCCACCCCAGCGGGGGGGGACTCCTACGAGCAGTACTTC. Encoded protein: CASSSTPAGGDSYEQYF.

The rearrangement joins TRBV19 to TRBJ1-4, with 8 bases aligning to TRBD1. Germline loops: CDR1 LNHDA, CDR2 SQIVND (reference sequence). J was trimmed by 7 bases and V by 6 bases; bases with no gene match: 7. The CDR3 sequence is 14 residues long. The CDR3 loop reads CASSFTQGGEKLFF. The CDR3 nucleotides are TGTGCCAGTAGCTTTACACAGGGGGGTGAAAAACTGTTTTTT. Looking up the rest from reference TRBV19 and TRBJ1-4 gives the full variable domain: DGGITQSPKYLFRKEGQNVTLSCEQNLNHDAMYWYRQDPGQGLRLIYYSQIVNDFQKGDIAEGYSVSREKKESFPLTVTSAQKNPTAFYLCASSFTQGGEKLFFGSGTQLSVL.

This chain connects TRBV9 to TRBJ1-2, with 7 bases fitting TRBD1. CDR1 is SGDLS and CDR2 is YYNGEE in the germline V gene. This CDR3 is 15 amino acids long. The V and J ends lost 2 bases and 2 bases, in that order; junction bases with no gene match: 6. CDR3 DNA sequence: TGTGCCAGCAGCGTTACAGGGGATCCCAACTATGGCTACACCTTC. Amino acids: CASSVTGDPNYGYTF.

The V and J genes are TRBV27 and TRBJ1-1, with D unresolved. Between the trimmed V and J ends, which lost 0 bases and 6 bases, there was a span of 8 bases. This CDR3 is 13 amino acids long. Per germline, CDR1 MNHEY and CDR2 SMNVEV (reference sequence). CDR3 loop: CASSLSQVSEAFF. The CDR3 DNA reads as TGTGCCAGCAGTTTATCGCAGGTGTCTGAAGCTTTCTTT.

V gene TRBV19 combines with J gene TRBJ2-7; 14 bases agree with TRBD2. CDR3 length: 18 amino acids. The germline CDR1 and CDR2 sequences are LNHDA and SQIVND (reference sequence). V trimming: 7 bases; J trimming: 7 bases; junction bases outside the gene matches: 18. The CDR3 loop is CASTERGLAGGYFGEQYF. The CDR3 nucleotides read TGTGCCAGTACCGAAAGAGGACTAGCGGGAGGCTACTTCGGGGAGCAGTACTTC.

The V call is TRBV18, the J call TRBJ2-6, with D possibly being TRBD1 (6 bases). Germline values: CDR1 KGHSH, CDR2 LQKENI. With 2 bases removed from V and 1 base from J, the gap between germline ends came to 12 bases. The CDR3 has 17 residues. This chain's CDR3 is CASSPGGPGSGANVLTF. DNA of the CDR3: TGTGCCAGCTCACCAGGGGGCCCAGGGTCTGGGGCCAACGTCCTGACTTTC.

The V gene is TRBV7-6, the J gene TRBJ2-5; TRBD2 matches 13 bases. V dropped 0 bases and J dropped 1; count of bases not matched to a gene: 14. Germline CDR1 reads SGHVS; CDR2 reads FNYEAQ. This CDR3 spans 21 amino acids. The DNA for the CDR3 is TGTGCCAGCAGCTTAGCGCCGGTGGGACTAGCGGGGTACGCCACCCAAGAGACCCAGTACTTC. Translation: CASSLAPVGLAGYATQETQYF.

This chain uses TRBV5-4 with TRBJ2-1, with 7 bases that match TRBD1. CDR3 length: 12 amino acids. The germline CDR1 and CDR2 sequences are SGHNT and YYREEE (reference sequence). The CDR3, as DNA: TGTGCTGTGAACAGGGGCCCAAATGAGCAGTTCTTC. Its protein product is CAVNRGPNEQFF.

The rearrangement links TRBV6-1 to TRBJ2-3, with D possibly matching TRBD2 (6 bases). V lost 1 base and J 6 bases, leaving 11 bases between the germline ends. The germline gives CDR1 MNHNS, CDR2 SASEGT. CDR3 length: 14 residues. The CDR3 sequence: CASSEVLAGDTQYF. The CDR3 DNA reads TGTGCCAGCAGTGAAGTCTTGGCGGGGGATACGCAGTATTTT.

The chain carries TRBV3-1 (or the pseudogene TRBV3-2) and TRBJ2-7; TRBD2 matches 13 bases. The CDR3 sequence is 16 residues long. V was clipped by 2 bases and J by 3 bases; unmatched bases: 4. The germline V gene has CDR1 LGHDT and CDR2 YNNKEL (reference sequence). The CDR3 region is CASSQPGLAGFYEQYF. The DNA for the CDR3 is TGTGCCAGCAGCCAACCGGGACTAGCGGGGTTCTACGAGCAGTACTTC.

The CDR3 sequence: CASSSRDRTSTDTQYF. The CDR3 DNA reads as TGTGCCAGCAGTTCGCGGGACAGAACTAGCACAGATACGCAGTATTTT. V usage is TRBV28 and J usage is TRBJ2-3; tentatively, D is TRBD1 (7 bases). V was cut by 4 bases and J by 0 bases, with 14 bases left in between. CDR1 is MDHEN and CDR2 is SYDVKM in the germline V gene. CDR3 length: 16 amino acids.

The chain has TRBV5-1 and TRBJ2-3; TRBD1 might be the D (6 bases). This CDR3 is built from 16 residues. Germline V gene sequence: CDR1 SGHRS, CDR2 YFSETQ. Trimming removed 0 bases from V and 4 bases from J, with 15 bases in between. The CDR3 DNA follows: TGCGCCAGCAGCTTGGTCCCGCCAGGGGAATCAGATACGCAGTATTTT. Amino acid sequence: CASSLVPPGESDTQYF.

This clone was observed a handful of times. The genes are TRBV4-3 and TRBJ2-2; 8 bases are a match to TRBD1. The ends lost 0 bases at V and 1 base at J; junction bases unmatched: 4. The CDR3 length is 17 residues. Germline assignment: CDR1 LGHNA and CDR2 YSLEER. CDR3: CASSQDYDRGNTGELFF. The CDR3 region has the DNA TGCGCCAGCAGCCAAGATTACGACAGGGGGAACACCGGGGAGCTGTTTTTT.

The rearrangement joins TRBV7-2 to TRBJ2-1, with 12 nucleotides matching TRBD2. Germline assignment: CDR1 SGHTA and CDR2 FQGNSA. Losses at the gene ends were 1 base for V and 1 base for J; bases not matched to a gene: 8. This CDR3 has 19 residues. The CDR3 nucleotides are TGTGCCAGCAGCTTAGGGAGCCTAGGACTAGCGGGGTCCTACAATGAGCAGTTCTTC. This sequence encodes CASSLGSLGLAGSYNEQFF.

The rearrangement joins TRBV30 to TRBJ2-1, with no clear D. The germline V gene has CDR1 GTSNPN and CDR2 SVGIG (reference sequence). The ends were cut back, 2 bases at V and 8 bases at J, with 7 bases in the middle. This CDR3 is built from 11 residues. CDR3: CAWSPADEQFF. CDR3 bases: TGTGCCTGGAGTCCCGCGGATGAGCAGTTCTTC.